This T cell receptor beta chain stems from a study of post-analysis software for immune sequencing data. Study as a whole: Included courses were relapsing-remitting and secondary progressive multiple sclerosis; progressive-relapsing multiple sclerosis was also included.

Study results and limitations: Significantly decreased normalized Chao1 diversity was recorded for multiple sclerosis patients relative to controls. Under F measure analysis, samples from one preparation batch co-clustered strongly. Patients showed TRBV5-6, TRBV5-1 and TRBV20-1 among roughly five TRBV segments more frequent than in controls.

A remark on this clonotype: No antigen is known for it.

Trimming took 5 bases from V and 4 from J, leaving 9 bases between them. Germline V gives CDR1 SNHLY, CDR2 FYNNEI. The CDR3 runs 14 residues. Unique-molecular-identifier-tagged TCR beta cDNA libraries were used. Researchers reported a few hundred thousand cDNA molecules coming from approximately 1 to 10 million T cells. TCRdb recomputed calls from the PCR reads with MiXCR, one row per CDR3 protein. The data hold about 540,000 distinct CDR3 sequences, with 34% observed a single time. Material for sequencing was blood. The V call is TRBV2, the J call TRBJ1-6, with D uncertain. This clonotype was sampled from a girl aged 2-17 years with multiple sclerosis. DNA of the CDR3: TGTGCCAGCAGTCCCAGACAATATAATTCACCCCTCCACTTT. Protein: CASSPRQYNSPLHF.